A few counts support the clone carrying this TCR beta chain. A read error may explain this, as a much larger clone is one base away. This sample stems from a study of breast tumors, draining lymph nodes, adjacent tissues. The lymph nodes were axillary draining lymph nodes from breast cancer patients. The germline V gene encodes CDR1 DFQATT and CDR2 SNEGSKA (reference sequence). This CDR3 has 13 residues. TCRdb re-derived calls from the multiplex PCR reads in MiXCR, one entry per CDR3 protein. The sample lists approximately 180,000 distinct CDR3 sequences; about 34% were seen once. This clonotype was obtained from a female donor with breast cancer. Some clones in this sample may be carry-over from other donors' samples. V is TRBV20-1 and J is TRBJ2-1; 12 bases are shared with TRBD1. What was sequenced was axillary lymph node tissue. The CDR3 sequence is CSASLGQGAAQLF. In DNA form, the CDR3 reads TGCAGTGCTTCCTTGGGACAGGGGGCGGCGCAGCTCTTC.